This T cell receptor beta chain was identified during a study of PD-1 blockade in classical Hodgkin lymphoma. Points from the study as a whole: Nivolumab initiated under 1 year post-ASCT led to patient exclusion. When set against healthy donors, newly diagnosed patients were reported to show lower baseline TCR diversity.

Brentuximab vedotin exposure varied among the patients, all of whom had relapsed after autologous stem cell transplantation. As for this clone: Its matching antigen is unknown.

Produced via immunoSEQ multiplex PCR; TCRdb's table is partial and in-frame only. The data show fewer than 70,000 clones, with roughly 91% seen just once and over 5% held by the top ten. CDR1 is SGHRS and CDR2 is YFSETQ in the germline V gene. The CDR3 spans 12 residues. V lost 4 bases and J 4 bases, leaving 8 bases between the germline ends. The rearrangement joins TRBV5-1 to TRBJ1-2; no definite D call. This clonotype was obtained from a human donor with classical Hodgkin lymphoma. The starting material was peripheral blood mononuclear cells (PBMCs), obtained before the second cycle of nivolumab. In DNA, the CDR3 is TGCGCCAGCAGCCCGGTTGGCTATGGCTACACCTTC. This sequence encodes CASSPVGYGYTF.